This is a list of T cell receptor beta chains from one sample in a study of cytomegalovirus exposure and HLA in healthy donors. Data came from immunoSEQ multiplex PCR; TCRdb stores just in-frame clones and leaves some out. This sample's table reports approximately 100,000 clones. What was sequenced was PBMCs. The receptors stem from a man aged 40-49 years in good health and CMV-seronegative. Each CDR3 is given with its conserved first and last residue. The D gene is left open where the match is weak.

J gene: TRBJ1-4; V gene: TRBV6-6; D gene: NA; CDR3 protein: CASSSPLQGSNEKLFF; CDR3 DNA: TGTGCCAGCAGTTCCCCGTTACAGGGCTCTAATGAAAAACTGTTTTTT
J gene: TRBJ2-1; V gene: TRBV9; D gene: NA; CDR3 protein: CASSVLAGTLEQFF; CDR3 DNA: TGTGCCAGCAGCGTACTCGCAGGGACACTAGAGCAGTTCTTC
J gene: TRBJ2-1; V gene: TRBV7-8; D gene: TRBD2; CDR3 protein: CASSLVITSGRIGEFF; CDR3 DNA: TGTGCCAGCAGCTTAGTTATCACTAGCGGGAGAATCGGGGAGTTCTTC
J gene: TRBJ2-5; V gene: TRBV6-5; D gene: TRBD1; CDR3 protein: CASSYSAGGETQYF; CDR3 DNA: TGTGCCAGCAGTTACTCAGCAGGGGGAGAGACCCAGTACTTC
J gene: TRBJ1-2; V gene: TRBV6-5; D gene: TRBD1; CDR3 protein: CASSEQGFGYTF; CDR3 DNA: TGTGCCAGCAGCGAACAGGGGTTTGGCTACACCTTC
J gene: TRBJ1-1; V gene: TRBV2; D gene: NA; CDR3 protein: CASRGASYTEAFF; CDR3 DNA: TGTGCCAGCAGGGGGGCGAGTTACACTGAAGCTTTCTTT
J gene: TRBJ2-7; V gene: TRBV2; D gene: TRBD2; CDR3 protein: CASSKTSGGYEQYF; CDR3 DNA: TGTGCCAGCAGTAAGACTAGCGGGGGCTACGAGCAGTACTTC
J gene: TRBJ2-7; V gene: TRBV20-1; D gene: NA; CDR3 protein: CSAEALGEQYF; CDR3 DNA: TGCAGTGCCGAGGCGTTGGGTGAGCAGTACTTC
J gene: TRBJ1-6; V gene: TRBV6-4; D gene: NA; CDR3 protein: CASSGENSPLHF; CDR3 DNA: TGTGCCAGCAGCGGAGAGAATTCACCCCTCCACTTT
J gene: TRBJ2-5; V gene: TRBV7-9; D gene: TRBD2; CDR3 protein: CASSLGTSEETQYF; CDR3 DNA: TGTGCCAGCAGCCTAGGGACTAGCGAAGAGACCCAGTACTTC
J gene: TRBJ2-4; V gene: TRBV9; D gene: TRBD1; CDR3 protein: CASSGGTGWNIQYF; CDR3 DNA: TGTGCCAGCAGCGGGGGGACAGGGTGGAACATTCAGTACTTC
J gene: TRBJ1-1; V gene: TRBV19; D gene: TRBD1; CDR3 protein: CASSLNGQGGEGTEAFF; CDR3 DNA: TGTGCCAGTAGTCTAAATGGACAGGGTGGTGAAGGCACTGAAGCTTTCTTT
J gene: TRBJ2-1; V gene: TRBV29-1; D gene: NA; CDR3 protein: CSVERQGGNEQFF; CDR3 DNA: TGCAGCGTTGAACGTCAGGGTGGGAATGAGCAGTTCTTC
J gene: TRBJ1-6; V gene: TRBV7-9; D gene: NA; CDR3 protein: CAGSPLNSPLHF; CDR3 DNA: TGTGCCGGCAGCCCTCTAAATTCACCCCTCCACTTT
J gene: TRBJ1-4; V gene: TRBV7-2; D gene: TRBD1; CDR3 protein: CASSLRQGREKLFF; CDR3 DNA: TGTGCCAGCAGCTTACGACAGGGAAGGGAAAAACTGTTTTTT
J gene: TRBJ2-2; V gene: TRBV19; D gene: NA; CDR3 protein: CASSIRPTNTGELFF; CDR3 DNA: TGTGCCAGTAGTATCAGGCCAACGAACACCGGGGAGCTGTTTTTT
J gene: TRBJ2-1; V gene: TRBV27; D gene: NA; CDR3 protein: CASSYQGYYNEQFF; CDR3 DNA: TGTGCCAGCAGTTACCAGGGGTACTACAATGAGCAGTTCTTC
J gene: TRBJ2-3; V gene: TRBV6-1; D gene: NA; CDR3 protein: CASSDGGYGDTQYF; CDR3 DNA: TGTGCCAGCAGTGACGGGGGTTACGGAGATACGCAGTATTTT
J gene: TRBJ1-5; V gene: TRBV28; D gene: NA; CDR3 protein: CASLPQQDQPQHF; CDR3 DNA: TGTGCCAGCCTCCCACAACAGGATCAGCCCCAGCATTTT
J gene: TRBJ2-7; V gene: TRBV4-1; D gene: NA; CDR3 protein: CASSPYRAPYEQYF; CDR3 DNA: TGCGCCAGCAGCCCTTACAGGGCCCCCTACGAGCAGTACTTC
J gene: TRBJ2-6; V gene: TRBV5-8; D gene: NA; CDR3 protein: CASSLFPGGDSGANVLTF; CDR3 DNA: TGTGCCAGCAGCTTGTTCCCGGGTGGAGACTCTGGGGCCAACGTCCTGACTTTC
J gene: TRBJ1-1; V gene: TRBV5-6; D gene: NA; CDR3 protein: CASSPLPTPNTEAFF; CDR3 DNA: TGTGCCAGCAGCCCGCTCCCGACACCGAACACTGAAGCTTTCTTT
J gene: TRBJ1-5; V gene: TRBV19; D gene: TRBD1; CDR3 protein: CASSTPGQVNQPQHF; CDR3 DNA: TGTGCCAGTAGTACCCCGGGACAGGTAAATCAGCCCCAGCATTTT
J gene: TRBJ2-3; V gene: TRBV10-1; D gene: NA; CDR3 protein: CASSKETDTQYF; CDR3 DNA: TGCGCCAGTTCGAAGGAGACAGATACGCAGTATTTT
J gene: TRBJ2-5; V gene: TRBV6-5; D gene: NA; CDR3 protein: CASKGWGRETQYF; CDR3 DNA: TGTGCCAGCAAAGGGTGGGGCCGAGAGACCCAGTACTTC
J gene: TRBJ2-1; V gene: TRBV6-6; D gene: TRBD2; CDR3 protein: CASSYGREGRNEQFF; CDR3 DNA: TGTGCCAGCAGTTACGGGCGGGAGGGCCGCAATGAGCAGTTCTTC
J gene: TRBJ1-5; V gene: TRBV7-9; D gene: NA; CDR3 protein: CASSSQGGFEPQHF; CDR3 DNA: TGTGCCAGCAGCTCTCAGGGAGGATTTGAGCCCCAGCATTTT
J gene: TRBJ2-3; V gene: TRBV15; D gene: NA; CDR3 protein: CATSREAGNTDTQYF; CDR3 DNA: TGTGCCACCAGCAGAGAAGCGGGTAACACAGATACGCAGTATTTT
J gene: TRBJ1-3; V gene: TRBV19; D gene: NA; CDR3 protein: CASSRGQTGNTIYF; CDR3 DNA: TGTGCCAGTAGCAGGGGACAAACTGGAAACACCATATATTTT
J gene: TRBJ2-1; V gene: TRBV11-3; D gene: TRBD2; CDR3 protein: CASSPTLGLAGTYSEQFF; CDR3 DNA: TGTGCCAGCAGCCCGACCCTGGGACTAGCGGGGACCTACAGTGAGCAGTTCTTC
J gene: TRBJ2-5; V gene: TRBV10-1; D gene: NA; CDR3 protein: CASSESGRETQYF; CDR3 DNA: TGCGCCAGCAGTGAGTCGGGGCGAGAGACCCAGTACTTC
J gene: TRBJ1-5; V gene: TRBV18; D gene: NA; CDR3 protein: CASSSSESGAKPQHF; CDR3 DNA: TGTGCCAGCTCATCATCCGAGTCAGGGGCCAAGCCCCAGCATTTT
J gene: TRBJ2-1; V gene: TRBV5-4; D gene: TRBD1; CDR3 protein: CASSLGRTGNNEQFF; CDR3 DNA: TGTGCCAGCAGCTTGGGTCGGACAGGGAACAATGAGCAGTTCTTC
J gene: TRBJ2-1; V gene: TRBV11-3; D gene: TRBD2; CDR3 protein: CASSSRTSGRVEQFF; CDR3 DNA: TGTGCCAGCAGCTCCCGGACTAGCGGGAGAGTTGAGCAGTTCTTC
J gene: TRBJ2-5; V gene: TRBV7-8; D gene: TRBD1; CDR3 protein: CASSAGQGAETQYF; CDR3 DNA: TGTGCCAGCAGCGCAGGACAGGGCGCAGAGACCCAGTACTTC
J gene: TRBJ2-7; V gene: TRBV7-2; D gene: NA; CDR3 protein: CASSFGGPVSVEQYF; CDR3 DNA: TGTGCCAGCAGCTTCGGAGGGCCGGTCTCGGTCGAGCAGTACTTC
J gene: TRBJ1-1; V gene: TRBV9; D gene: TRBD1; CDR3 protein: CASSVRGTDPAFF; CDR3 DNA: TGTGCCAGCAGCGTAAGAGGGACAGACCCAGCTTTCTTT
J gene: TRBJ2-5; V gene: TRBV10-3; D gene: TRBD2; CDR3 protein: CAISALAGSQETQYF; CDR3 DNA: TGTGCCATCAGTGCATTAGCGGGGTCCCAAGAGACCCAGTACTTC
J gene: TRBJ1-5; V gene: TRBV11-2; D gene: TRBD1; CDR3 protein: CASSTPGQPWEQPQHF; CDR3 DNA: TGTGCCAGCAGCACGCCGGGACAGCCGTGGGAACAGCCCCAGCATTTT
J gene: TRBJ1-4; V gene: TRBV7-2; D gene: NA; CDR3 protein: CASSLDSRGPTNEKLFF; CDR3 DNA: TGTGCCAGCAGCTTAGACTCAAGGGGTCCAACTAATGAAAAACTGTTTTTT
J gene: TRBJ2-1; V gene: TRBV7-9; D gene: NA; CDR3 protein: CASSLQFEQFF; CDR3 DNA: TGTGCCAGCAGCTTGCAGTTTGAGCAGTTCTTC
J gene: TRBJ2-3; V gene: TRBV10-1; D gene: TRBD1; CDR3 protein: CASSGQGATDTQYF; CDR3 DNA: TGCGCCAGCAGTGGACAGGGGGCCACAGATACGCAGTATTTT
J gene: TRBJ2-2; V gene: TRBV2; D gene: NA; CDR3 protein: CASSETGTGELFF; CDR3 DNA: TGTGCCAGCAGTGAAACTGGCACCGGGGAGCTGTTTTTT
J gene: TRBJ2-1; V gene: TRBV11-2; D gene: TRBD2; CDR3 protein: CASSSPSGMMNEQFF; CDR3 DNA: TGTGCCAGCAGCTCCCCTAGCGGGATGATGAATGAGCAGTTCTTC
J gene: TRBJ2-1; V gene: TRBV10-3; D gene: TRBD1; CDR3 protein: CAIGTVPNEQFF; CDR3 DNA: TGTGCCATCGGGACAGTTCCCAATGAGCAGTTCTTC
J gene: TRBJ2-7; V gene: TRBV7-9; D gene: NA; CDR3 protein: CASSLHQGPSYEQYF; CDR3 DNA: TGTGCCAGCAGCTTACATCAGGGGCCTTCCTACGAGCAGTACTTC
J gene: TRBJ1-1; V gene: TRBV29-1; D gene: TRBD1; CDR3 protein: CSGGQRAMGNTEAFF; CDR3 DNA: TGCAGCGGGGGACAGCGGGCTATGGGGAACACTGAAGCTTTCTTT
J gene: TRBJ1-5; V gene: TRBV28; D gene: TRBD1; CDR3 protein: CASSYPGQEPPRPQHF; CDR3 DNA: TGTGCCAGCAGTTATCCGGGACAGGAGCCTCCCAGGCCCCAGCATTTT
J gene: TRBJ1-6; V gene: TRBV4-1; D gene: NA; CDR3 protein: CASSQEDSKNSPLHF; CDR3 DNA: TGCGCCAGCAGCCAAGAGGACAGTAAGAATTCACCCCTCCACTTT
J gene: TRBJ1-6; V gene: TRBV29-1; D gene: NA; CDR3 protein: CSVEDPKGSYNSPLHF; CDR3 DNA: TGCAGCGTTGAAGACCCGAAGGGGTCCTATAATTCACCCCTCCACTTT
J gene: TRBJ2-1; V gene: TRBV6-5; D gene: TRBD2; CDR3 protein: CASSRTSGGTREQFF; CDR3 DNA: TGTGCCAGCAGTCGGACTAGCGGGGGGACAAGAGAGCAGTTCTTC
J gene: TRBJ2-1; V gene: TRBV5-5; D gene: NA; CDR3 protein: CASSLTGPNEQFF; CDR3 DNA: TGTGCCAGCAGCCTGACAGGCCCCAATGAGCAGTTCTTC
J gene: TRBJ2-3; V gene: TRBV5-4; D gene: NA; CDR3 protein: CASSLMGFTDTQYF; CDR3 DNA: TGTGCCAGCAGCTTGATGGGCTTCACAGATACGCAGTATTTT
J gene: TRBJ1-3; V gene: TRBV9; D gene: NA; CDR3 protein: CASSPRVDSGNTIYF; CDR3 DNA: TGTGCCAGCAGCCCCCGGGTCGACTCTGGAAACACCATATATTTT
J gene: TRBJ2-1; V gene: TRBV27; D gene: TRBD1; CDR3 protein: CASTSDRGSYNEQFF; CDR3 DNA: TGTGCCAGCACCTCGGACAGGGGATCCTACAATGAGCAGTTCTTC
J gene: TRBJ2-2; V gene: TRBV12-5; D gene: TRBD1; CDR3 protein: CASGLVGTANTGELFF; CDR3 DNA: TGTGCTAGTGGTTTGGTAGGGACAGCGAACACCGGGGAGCTGTTTTTT
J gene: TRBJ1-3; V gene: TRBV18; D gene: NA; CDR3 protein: CASSRTVPATTSGNTIYF; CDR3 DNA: TGTGCCAGCTCACGGACAGTCCCTGCAACAACCTCTGGAAACACCATATATTTT
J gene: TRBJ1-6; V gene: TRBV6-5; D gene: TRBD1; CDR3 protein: CASSYSTGQGNSPLHF; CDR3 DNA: TGTGCCAGCAGTTACTCTACAGGACAGGGGAATTCACCCCTCCACTTT